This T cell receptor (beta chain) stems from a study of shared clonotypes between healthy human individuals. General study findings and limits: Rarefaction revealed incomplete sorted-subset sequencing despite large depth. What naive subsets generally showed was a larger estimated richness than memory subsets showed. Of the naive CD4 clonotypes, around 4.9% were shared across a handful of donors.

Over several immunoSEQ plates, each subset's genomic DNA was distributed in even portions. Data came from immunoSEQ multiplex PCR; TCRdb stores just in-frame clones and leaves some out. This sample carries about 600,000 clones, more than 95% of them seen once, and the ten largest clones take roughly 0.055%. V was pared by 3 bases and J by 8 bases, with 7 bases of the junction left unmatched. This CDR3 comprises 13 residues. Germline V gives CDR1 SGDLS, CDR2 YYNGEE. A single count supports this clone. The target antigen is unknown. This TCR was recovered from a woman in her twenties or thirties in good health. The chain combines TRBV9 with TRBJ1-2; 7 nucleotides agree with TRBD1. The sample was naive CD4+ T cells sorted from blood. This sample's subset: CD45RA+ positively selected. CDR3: CASSGTGYEGYTF. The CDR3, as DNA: TGTGCCAGCAGCGGGACAGGTTATGAGGGCTACACCTTC.